These T cell receptor beta chains were read from a single sample in a study of blood T cell repertoires in COVID-19. Sequencing used immunoSEQ multiplex PCR; TCRdb keeps in-frame clones, though not all of them. The table includes roughly 220,000 clones, 86% detected once. The sample taken for sequencing was peripheral blood. The origin of the receptors is a young man who had recovered from COVID-19. Both conserved end residues are part of each CDR3. Fields, in order: V gene, D gene, J gene, clone size, CDR3 protein, CDR3 DNA. A D gene is named only where the DNA matches it firmly. The size entry is marked missing in some rows and otherwise reads once, few, many or a size class.

V: TRBV25-1
D: .
J: TRBJ1-4
size: .
CDR3: CASGWTATNEKLFF
DNA: TGTGCCAGCGGTTGGACAGCAACTAATGAAAAACTGTTTTTT

V: TRBV27
D: TRBD1
J: TRBJ2-3
size: .
CDR3: CASSFRDRGPDTQYF
DNA: TGTGCCAGCAGTTTCCGGGACAGGGGACCAGATACGCAGTATTTT

V: TRBV29-1
D: .
J: TRBJ2-2
size: .
CDR3: CSVQERNTGELFF
DNA: TGCAGCGTACAGGAAAGGAACACCGGGGAGCTGTTTTTT

V: TRBV5-4
D: TRBD1
J: TRBJ1-1
size: .
CDR3: CASSVDRGTEAFF
DNA: TGTGCCAGCAGCGTGGACAGGGGCACTGAAGCTTTCTTT

V: TRBV6-5
D: .
J: TRBJ1-2
size: .
CDR3: CASSYLDYHGGYTF
DNA: TGTGCCAGCAGTTACTTGGACTATCACGGGGGCTACACCTTC

V: TRBV19
D: .
J: TRBJ2-1
size: .
CDR3: CASRRTGGDNEQFF
DNA: TGTGCCAGTAGAAGGACAGGAGGGGACAATGAGCAGTTCTTC

V: TRBV5-8
D: .
J: TRBJ2-7
size: .
CDR3: CASSLRVYEQYF
DNA: TGTGCCAGCAGCTTGAGAGTCTACGAGCAGTACTTC

V: TRBV7-6
D: TRBD2
J: TRBJ2-2
size: .
CDR3: CASSLGRTGTSTGELFF
DNA: TGTGCCAGCAGCTTAGGAAGGACCGGGACTAGTACCGGGGAGCTGTTTTTT

V: TRBV9
D: .
J: TRBJ2-5
size: .
CDR3: CASSVAGQETQYF
DNA: TGTGCCAGCAGCGTTGCGGGGCAAGAGACCCAGTACTTC

V: TRBV2
D: .
J: TRBJ1-6
size: once
CDR3: CASTVRVASPLHF
DNA: TGTGCCAGCACAGTTCGGGTAGCGTCACCCCTCCACTTT

V: TRBV5-1
D: .
J: TRBJ1-1
size: .
CDR3: CASSLGAGNEAFF
DNA: TGCGCCAGCAGCTTGGGGGCAGGAAACGAAGCTTTCTTT

V: TRBV9
D: .
J: TRBJ1-5
size: .
CDR3: CASSRGGYSNQPQHF
DNA: TGTGCCAGCAGCAGGGGGGGTTATAGCAATCAGCCCCAGCATTTT

V: TRBV11-2
D: TRBD1
J: TRBJ1-2
size: .
CDR3: CASSSGTGGMDGYTF
DNA: TGTGCCAGCAGCTCGGGGACAGGGGGAATGGATGGCTACACCTTC

V: TRBV5-6
D: .
J: TRBJ2-2
size: .
CDR3: CASVRGNTGELFF
DNA: TGTGCCAGCGTCAGAGGGAACACCGGGGAGCTGTTTTTT

V: TRBV18
D: .
J: TRBJ1-1
size: few
CDR3: CASSSYNTEAFF
DNA: TGTGCCAGCTCTTCCTATAACACTGAAGCTTTCTTT

V: TRBV5-1
D: TRBD1
J: TRBJ1-5
size: .
CDR3: CASSPDGTGNQPQHF
DNA: TGCGCCAGCAGCCCGGATGGGACAGGCAATCAGCCCCAGCATTTT

V: TRBV10-1
D: .
J: TRBJ1-1
size: .
CDR3: CASSGGGGTEAFF
DNA: TGCGCCAGCAGTGGAGGGGGGGGCACTGAAGCTTTCTTT

V: TRBV3-1/TRBV3-2
D: TRBD2
J: TRBJ2-1
size: once
CDR3: CASSQLSGGDSNEQFF
DNA: TGTGCCAGCAGCCAACTTAGCGGGGGGGACTCCAATGAGCAGTTCTTC

V: TRBV5-1
D: .
J: TRBJ1-5
size: few
CDR3: CASSLADFLEQPQHF
DNA: TGCGCCAGCAGCTTGGCCGATTTTCTGGAGCAGCCCCAGCATTTT

V: TRBV28
D: .
J: TRBJ1-1
size: .
CDR3: CASSPPREGDTEAFF
DNA: TGTGCCAGCAGCCCCCCCCGGGAGGGGGACACTGAAGCTTTCTTT

V: TRBV27
D: .
J: TRBJ1-1
size: .
CDR3: CATCQRGNTEAFF
DNA: TGTGCCACCTGCCAAAGGGGAAACACTGAAGCTTTCTTT

V: TRBV4-1
D: TRBD1
J: TRBJ2-2
size: .
CDR3: CASSLHSLVQGRGGELFF
DNA: TGCGCCAGCAGCCTGCATTCATTAGTACAGGGGAGAGGCGGGGAGCTGTTTTTT

V: TRBV19
D: TRBD2
J: TRBJ2-5
size: once
CDR3: CASSILGPSGGAQETQYF
DNA: TGTGCCAGTAGTATCCTGGGGCCTAGCGGGGGGGCTCAGGAGACCCAGTACTTC

V: TRBV30
D: .
J: TRBJ2-5
size: .
CDR3: CAWSVFRGLQETQYF
DNA: TGTGCCTGGAGTGTATTTAGGGGCCTCCAAGAGACCCAGTACTTC

V: TRBV18
D: .
J: TRBJ1-6
size: .
CDR3: CASSPIRSSYNSPLHF
DNA: TGTGCCAGCTCACCAATCCGGAGCTCCTATAATTCACCCCTCCACTTT

V: TRBV18
D: TRBD2
J: TRBJ2-7
size: .
CDR3: CASSPTRGTRTYEQYF
DNA: TGTGCCAGCTCACCAACGAGAGGGACTAGAACCTACGAGCAGTACTTC

V: TRBV7-8
D: .
J: TRBJ2-1
size: .
CDR3: CASSLQGTDEQFF
DNA: TGTGCCAGCAGTCTCCAGGGTACGGATGAGCAGTTCTTC

V: TRBV9
D: .
J: TRBJ1-6
size: once
CDR3: CASSPTSRSPLHF
DNA: TGTGCCAGCAGCCCTACCTCTCGTTCACCCCTCCACTTT

V: TRBV19
D: .
J: TRBJ1-5
size: .
CDR3: CASSVRDINQPQHF
DNA: TGTGCCAGTAGTGTTAGGGACATAAATCAGCCCCAGCATTTT

V: TRBV3-1/TRBV3-2
D: TRBD1
J: TRBJ1-2
size: .
CDR3: CASSPRQGSSAVYTF
DNA: TGTGCCAGCAGCCCCCGACAGGGCTCCAGTGCAGTCTACACCTTC

V: TRBV19
D: TRBD1
J: TRBJ1-1
size: .
CDR3: CASTARTGMNTEAFF
DNA: TGTGCCAGCACAGCCCGGACAGGTATGAACACTGAAGCTTTCTTT

V: TRBV11-2
D: .
J: TRBJ2-5
size: .
CDR3: CASSHGGTQYF
DNA: TGTGCCAGCAGCCACGGTGGGACCCAGTACTTC

V: TRBV2
D: .
J: TRBJ2-3
size: .
CDR3: CASYPTSGGTDTQYF
DNA: TGTGCCAGCTATCCGACTAGTGGGGGCACAGATACGCAGTATTTT

V: TRBV30
D: .
J: TRBJ2-1
size: .
CDR3: CAWSVGAGKHEQFF
DNA: TGTGCCTGGAGTGTGGGGGCCGGAAAGCATGAGCAGTTCTTC

V: TRBV10-3
D: .
J: TRBJ1-5
size: once
CDR3: CAISESTGQPQHF
DNA: TGTGCCATCAGTGAGTCGACGGGTCAGCCCCAGCATTTT

V: TRBV4-2
D: TRBD2
J: TRBJ2-3
size: .
CDR3: CASSQEGAGGRTDTQYF
DNA: TGTGCCAGCAGCCAAGAAGGGGCGGGGGGGCGTACAGATACGCAGTATTTT

V: TRBV3-1/TRBV3-2
D: TRBD2
J: TRBJ2-3
size: .
CDR3: CASSLGGGTDTQYF
DNA: TGTGCCAGCAGCCTTGGGGGGGGCACAGATACGCAGTATTTT

V: TRBV9
D: .
J: TRBJ2-7
size: .
CDR3: CASSVGVEGEQYF
DNA: TGTGCCAGCAGCGTCGGAGTGGAGGGAGAGCAGTACTTC

V: TRBV19
D: .
J: TRBJ2-1
size: .
CDR3: CASSSNSHNEQFF
DNA: TGTGCCAGTAGTTCCAACTCCCACAATGAGCAGTTCTTC

V: TRBV6-2/TRBV6-3
D: TRBD2
J: TRBJ2-1
size: .
CDR3: CASSQGGTSGNNEQFF
DNA: TGTGCCAGCAGCCAGGGGGGGACTAGCGGAAACAATGAGCAGTTCTTC

V: TRBV11-2
D: .
J: TRBJ1-6
size: few
CDR3: CASSDHSFSKDSPLHF
DNA: TGTGCCAGCAGCGATCACAGTTTCTCGAAGGATTCACCCCTCCACTTT

V: TRBV5-1
D: .
J: TRBJ1-2
size: .
CDR3: CASSLAEDSYGYTF
DNA: TGCGCCAGCAGCTTGGCCGAGGACAGCTATGGCTACACCTTC

V: TRBV10-1
D: .
J: TRBJ2-7
size: .
CDR3: CASSDYGTRDSYEQYF
DNA: TGCGCCAGCAGTGACTACGGGACACGAGATTCCTACGAGCAGTACTTC

V: TRBV10-2
D: .
J: TRBJ2-3
size: .
CDR3: CASSQDSPPDSRTDTQYF
DNA: TGCGCCAGCAGCCAGGACTCACCTCCGGACAGTCGGACAGATACGCAGTATTTT

V: TRBV6-5
D: TRBD1
J: TRBJ1-5
size: few
CDR3: CASRSGGVQPQHF
DNA: TGTGCCAGCAGATCAGGGGGCGTCCAGCCCCAGCATTTT

V: TRBV5-1
D: TRBD1
J: TRBJ1-1
size: few
CDR3: CASSSGQGVLNTEAFF
DNA: TGCGCCAGCAGCTCGGGACAGGGGGTGTTGAACACTGAAGCTTTCTTT

V: TRBV5-1
D: TRBD1
J: TRBJ1-5
size: .
CDR3: CASSPDRDNQPQHF
DNA: TGCGCCAGCAGCCCGGACAGGGATAATCAGCCCCAGCATTTT

V: TRBV10-1
D: .
J: TRBJ2-2
size: few
CDR3: CASSPRLFTGELFF
DNA: TGCGCCAGCAGTCCCAGACTGTTCACCGGGGAGCTGTTTTTT

V: TRBV19
D: .
J: TRBJ1-5
size: .
CDR3: CASSTRPAGGTFNQPQHF
DNA: TGTGCCAGTAGTACACGACCTGCGGGCGGAACCTTCAATCAGCCCCAGCATTTT

V: TRBV7-2
D: TRBD2
J: TRBJ2-1
size: .
CDR3: CASSASGGYNEQFF
DNA: TGTGCCAGCAGCGCTAGCGGGGGGTACAATGAGCAGTTCTTC

V: TRBV27
D: TRBD1
J: TRBJ2-7
size: .
CDR3: CASSSKTGTTYEQYF
DNA: TGTGCCAGCAGTTCCAAGACAGGGACCACCTACGAGCAGTACTTC

V: TRBV11-2
D: .
J: TRBJ2-7
size: once
CDR3: CASSLVGTLNHEQYF
DNA: TGTGCCAGCAGCTTAGTGGGGACTCTGAACCACGAGCAGTACTTC

V: TRBV5-4
D: TRBD2
J: TRBJ2-3
size: .
CDR3: CASSSSGGADTQYF
DNA: TGTGCCAGCAGTTCGAGCGGGGGGGCCGATACGCAGTATTTT

V: TRBV9
D: .
J: TRBJ1-6
size: .
CDR3: CASSPSGGGLNSPLHF
DNA: TGTGCCAGCAGCCCTTCGGGCGGAGGCCTAAATTCACCCCTCCACTTT

V: TRBV9
D: .
J: TRBJ1-5
size: once
CDR3: CASSVSTSQPQHF
DNA: TGTGCCAGCAGCGTATCCACGAGCCAGCCCCAGCATTTT